Presented here are 21 T cell receptor beta chains from one specimen sequenced in a study of blood T cell repertoires in COVID-19. The table came from immunoSEQ multiplex PCR; TCRdb's copy has only in-frame clones and leaves some out. This table holds about 150,000 clones, about 90% found once. Sequencing was carried out using peripheral blood. These receptors all come from a man aged 50-60 years with acute or convalescent COVID-19.

The chain joins TRBV2 to TRBJ2-2, with TRBD1 as a possible D gene (6 bases). The CDR3 is made up of 16 amino acids. Germline V gives CDR1 SNHLY, CDR2 FYNNEI. V shed 4 bases and J shed 2 bases, with 14 bases lying between them. The DNA for the CDR3 is TGTGCCAGCAGTGTCAACAGGGCTTCTAACACCGGGGAGCTGTTTTTT. The encoded protein is CASSVNRASNTGELFF. Full variable domain (rest looked up from reference TRBV2 and TRBJ2-2): EPEVTQTPSHQVTQMGQEVILRCVPISNHLYFYWYRQILGQKVEFLVSFYNNEISEKSEIFDDQFSVERPDGSNFTLKIRSTKLEDSAMYFCASSVNRASNTGELFFGEGSRLTVL.

V is TRBV7-3 and J is TRBJ2-2; the D is unclear. The CDR3 totals 13 residues. Trimming pared 3 bases from V and 6 bases from J, leaving 8 bases between. Per the germline V gene, CDR1 is SGHTA and CDR2 is FQGTGA. CDR3 sequence reads: CASSFSGAGELFF. CDR3 sequence (DNA): TGTGCCAGCAGCTTTTCAGGCGCCGGGGAGCTGTTTTTT.

The chain is built from TRBV18 and TRBJ1-4, with D unclear. Per the germline V gene, CDR1 is KGHSH and CDR2 is LQKENI. The germline V and J ends were trimmed by 3 bases and 6 bases, with 5 bases remaining between them. This CDR3 contains 12 residues. CDR3 coding DNA: TGTGCCAGCTCACCCCGGGATGAAAAACTGTTTTTT. Protein sequence: CASSPRDEKLFF.

The chain combines TRBV7-9 with TRBJ1-5; D is ambiguous. The V end lost 6 bases, the J end lost 5 bases, and 8 bases lay between the germline ends. This CDR3 region has 12 residues. Germline V gene sequence: CDR1 SEHNR, CDR2 FQNEAQ (reference sequence). CDR3 in amino acids: CASSEMDQPQHF. Here the CDR3 DNA reads TGTGCCAGCAGTGAGATGGATCAGCCCCAGCATTTT. The whole variable domain, remainder taken from reference TRBV7-9 and TRBJ1-5, is DTGVSQNPRHKITKRGQNVTFRCDPISEHNRLYWYRQTLGQGPEFLTYFQNEAQLEKSRLLSDRFSAERPKGSFSTLEIQRTEQGDSAMYLCASSEMDQPQHFGDGTRLSIL.

The chain carries TRBV5-1 and TRBJ1-5; maybe TRBD1 (6 bases). Germline V gene sequence: CDR1 SGHRS, CDR2 YFSETQ. V shed 2 bases and J shed 4 bases, with 16 bases lying between them. The CDR3 has 16 amino acids. In DNA form, the CDR3 reads TGCGCCAGCAGCTTACGACAGGAGCGGCTTAATCAGCCCCAGCATTTT. It codes for CASSLRQERLNQPQHF.

The chain recombines TRBV28 with TRBJ2-1, with D perhaps matching TRBD2 (6 bases). Germline V lookup: CDR1 MDHEN, CDR2 SYDVKM. The CDR3 has 14 residues. Trimming took off 8 bases at V and 3 bases at J, with 14 bases between the two ends. Here the CDR3 DNA reads TGTGCCAGCCCCCGGGACTTAGTCTACAATGAGCAGTTCTTC. Translation: CASPRDLVYNEQFF.

The chain has TRBV10-3 and TRBJ2-1, with D possibly TRBD1 on 6 matching bases. Trimming pared 4 bases from V and 14 bases from J, leaving 15 bases between. The germline V gene encodes CDR1 ENHRY and CDR2 SYGVKD. CDR3 length: 12 residues. CDR3: CAISGNRESEFF. DNA for the CDR3: TGTGCCATCAGTGGGAACAGGGAGTCTGAGTTCTTC.

In regard to this clone: Other DNA sequences in the same sample also yield this CDR3. The V gene is TRBV6-5, the J gene TRBJ2-1; D uncertain. CDR3 size: 15 residues. Germline CDR1 reads MNHEY; CDR2 reads SVGAGI. The V and J ends lost 0 bases and 0 bases respectively, with 6 bases between them. CDR3 nucleotide sequence: TGTGCCAGCAGTTACTCAGGCGGCTCCTACAATGAGCAGTTCTTC. This codes for CASSYSGGSYNEQFF.

The V call is TRBV10-2, the J call TRBJ1-1; D is ambiguous. With 6 bases removed from V and 1 base from J, the gap between germline ends came to 9 bases. The CDR3 has 13 amino acids. Germline V gene data show CDR1 as WSHSY and CDR2 as SAAADI. The CDR3 reads CASRKDKNTEAFF. Written as DNA, the CDR3 is TGCGCCAGCAGAAAAGACAAGAACACTGAAGCTTTCTTT.

The genes are TRBV4-3 and TRBJ2-5; 9 positions match TRBD2. V dropped 2 bases and J dropped 2; count of bases not matched to a gene: 6. The CDR3 totals 16 residues. Germline CDR1 LGHNA, CDR2 YSLEER. This chain's CDR3 is CASSQNLAGAQETQYF. Written as DNA, the CDR3 is TGCGCCAGCAGCCAAAACTTAGCGGGGGCACAAGAGACCCAGTACTTC.

The chain recombines TRBV7-2 with TRBJ2-2; a weak D match, TRBD2 (5 bases). Germline lookup yields CDR1 SGHTA and CDR2 FQGNSA. This CDR3 region has 14 residues. Trimming removed 5 bases from V and 2 bases from J, with 9 bases in between. The CDR3 bases are TGTGCCAGCAGCCCACTAGTCAACACCGGGGAGCTGTTTTTT. This gives the protein CASSPLVNTGELFF.

The chain joins TRBV19 to TRBJ2-5; D is perhaps TRBD2 (6 bases). Germline V CDR1 and CDR2: LNHDA, SQIVND (reference sequence). This CDR3 spans 13 amino acids. V was trimmed by 6 bases and J by 3 bases, leaving 11 bases between them. CDR3 amino acids: CASRGRGKETQYF. Here the CDR3 DNA reads TGTGCCAGTAGGGGACGGGGGAAAGAGACCCAGTACTTC. The full variable domain, in which reference TRBV19 and TRBJ2-5 provide the parts outside the CDR3, is DGGITQSPKYLFRKEGQNVTLSCEQNLNHDAMYWYRQDPGQGLRLIYYSQIVNDFQKGDIAEGYSVSREKKESFPLTVTSAQKNPTAFYLCASRGRGKETQYFGPGTRLLVL.

The DNA of the CDR3 is TGTGCCTGGAGGTGGCCCCGGAGCTCCTACAATGAGCAGTTCTTC. Translated, it gives CAWRWPRSSYNEQFF. The chain employs TRBV30 and TRBJ2-1, with D unclear. From germline, CDR1 is GTSNPN and CDR2 SVGIG (reference sequence). The CDR3 extends over 15 amino acids. V was clipped by 3 bases and J by 0 bases, with 12 bases between them.

The chain couples TRBV6-6 to TRBJ2-2, with D perhaps matching TRBD1 (6 bases). The CDR3 is 14 residues long. From germline, CDR1 is MNHNY and CDR2 SVGAGI (reference sequence). Trimming removed 2 bases from V and 9 bases from J, with 13 bases in between. The CDR3 bases are TGTGCCAGCAGTTACCCAGTTGGGGGCAGGGAGCTGTTTTTT. Translation: CASSYPVGGRELFF.

This clone came up once. The rearrangement joins TRBV28 to TRBJ1-4, with 10 nucleotides matching TRBD1. Germline trimming cut 7 bases from V and 4 bases from J; bases unmatched to any gene: 3. Germline CDR1 is MDHEN and CDR2 is SYDVKM. This CDR3 is 14 amino acids long. The CDR3 DNA reads TGTGCCAGCACGACAGGGGGCCGTAATGAAAAACTGTTTTTT. Translated: CASTTGGRNEKLFF.

This chain connects TRBV6-2 or TRBV6-3 to TRBJ2-7, with a weak D call TRBD2 (5 bases). The CDR3 is made up of 16 amino acids. V was clipped by 5 bases and J by 0 bases, with 17 bases between them. Germline-derived CDR1 and CDR2 are MNHEY and SVGEGT. The CDR3 sequence: CASSNPLGAHSYEQYV. The CDR3 region has the DNA TGTGCCAGCAGTAACCCTTTGGGAGCACACTCCTACGAGCAGTACGTC.

This chain connects TRBV21-1 to TRBJ2-2; the table assigns TRBD2, which was not confirmed against the DNA. TRBV21-1 is tagged as a pseudogene. The CDR3 runs 18 residues. CDR3 loop: CASSPQTPLAEYTGELFF. In nucleotides, the CDR3 is TGTGCCAGCAGCCCTCAGACTCCATTAGCGGAGTACACCGGGGAGCTGTTTTTT.

This chain joins TRBV7-3 and TRBJ2-6; 9 nucleotides line up with TRBD1. The junction had 5 bases not matched to a gene; V was cut back by 5 bases and J by 0 bases. The CDR3 is made up of 17 amino acids. CDR1 SGHTA and CDR2 FQGTGA come from the germline V gene. The CDR3 coding sequence is TGTGCCAGCAGCACGACAGGGGGTAGCTCTGGGGCCAACGTCCTGACTTTC. The encoded protein is CASSTTGGSSGANVLTF.

DNA for the CDR3: TGTGCCAGCACTCCTACTCAGGGTATTATGCCCGGGGAGCTGTTTTTT. It codes for CASTPTQGIMPGELFF. This rearrangement joins TRBV6-6 to TRBJ2-2; D might be TRBD1 (5 bases). The CDR3 length is 16 residues. Trimming cost V 7 bases and J 6 bases, with 21 bases left between them. CDR1 and CDR2 (germline): MNHNY, SVGAGI (reference sequence).

The rearrangement joins TRBV6-6 to TRBJ2-1; D gene uncertain. CDR1 MNHNY and CDR2 SVGAGI come from the germline V gene (reference sequence). V shed 6 bases and J shed 0 bases, with 15 bases lying between them. The CDR3 is made up of 16 amino acids. CDR3 region: CASSRVIQSSYNEQFF. CDR3 coding DNA: TGTGCCAGCAGCCGAGTTATACAGAGCTCCTACAATGAGCAGTTCTTC.

V usage is TRBV6-6 and J usage is TRBJ2-1; 8 bases align to TRBD1. Per germline, CDR1 MNHNY and CDR2 SVGAGI (reference sequence). The V and J ends lost 7 bases and 6 bases, in that order; junction bases with no gene match: 14. The CDR3 covers 16 residues. The CDR3 protein is CASTFTWQGAVNEQFF. CDR3 sequence (DNA): TGTGCCAGCACCTTTACCTGGCAGGGGGCTGTCAATGAGCAGTTCTTC.